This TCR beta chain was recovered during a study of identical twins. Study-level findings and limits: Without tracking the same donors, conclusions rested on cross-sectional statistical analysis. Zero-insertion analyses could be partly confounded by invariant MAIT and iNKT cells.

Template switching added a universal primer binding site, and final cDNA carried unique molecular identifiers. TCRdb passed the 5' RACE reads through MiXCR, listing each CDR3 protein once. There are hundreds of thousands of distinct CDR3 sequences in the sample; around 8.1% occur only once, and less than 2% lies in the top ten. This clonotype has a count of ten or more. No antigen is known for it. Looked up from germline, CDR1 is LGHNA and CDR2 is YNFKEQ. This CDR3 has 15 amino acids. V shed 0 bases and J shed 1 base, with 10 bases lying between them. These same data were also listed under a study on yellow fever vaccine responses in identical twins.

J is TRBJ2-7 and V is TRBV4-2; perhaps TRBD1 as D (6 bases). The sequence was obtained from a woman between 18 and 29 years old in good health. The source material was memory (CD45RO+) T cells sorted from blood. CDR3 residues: CASSQDEGQSYEQYF. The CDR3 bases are TGTGCCAGCAGCCAAGATGAAGGACAGTCCTACGAGCAGTACTTC.